One and the same sample provided the 15 T cell receptor beta chains below, sequenced in a study of Graves' ophthalmopathy and Graves' hyperthyroidism. The study amplified TCR beta CDR3 regions using RNA transcripts. HTBI-primed RT-PCR formed the first round, and a multiplex PCR formed the second. In TCRdb, the multiplex PCR reads were re-called with MiXCR into one record per CDR3 protein. The sample lists 600,000 to 700,000 distinct CDR3 sequences, approximately 39% occurring once. Material for sequencing was peripheral blood. The receptors come from an adult man with Graves' ophthalmopathy.

The rearrangement joins TRBV12-5 to TRBJ2-7; the D gene is possibly TRBD2 (7 bases). CDR1 LGHNT and CDR2 FRNRAP come from the germline V gene. CDR3 length: 16 amino acids. CDR3 sequence reads: CASSQDAGGPLYEQYF. The CDR3 DNA is TGTGCCAGCAGCCAAGATGCCGGGGGGCCCCTCTACGAGCAGTACTTC.

This clonotype was counted many times. The chain is built from TRBV2 and TRBJ2-7, with 8 bases matching TRBD2. The CDR3 runs 14 residues. Germline lookup yields CDR1 SNHLY and CDR2 FYNNEI. Trimming cost V 8 bases and J 2 bases; bases outside gene matches: 8. The chain's CDR3 is CASSTRGGAYEQYF. CDR3 DNA sequence: TGTGCCAGCTCCACCCGGGGGGGGGCCTACGAGCAGTACTTC.

This sequence joins TRBV11-1 and TRBJ2-3; D uncertain. CDR1 is SGHAT and CDR2 is FQDESV in the germline V gene (reference sequence). The CDR3 totals 14 residues. Trimming shortened V by 3 bases and J by 3 bases, and 10 bases separated the two germline ends. In nucleotides, the CDR3 is TGTGCCAGCAGCTTCGGACGGAAGACAGATACGCAGTATTTT. Protein sequence: CASSFGRKTDTQYF.

The sample holds one count of this clonotype. The V gene is TRBV29-1, the J gene TRBJ2-7; D assignment may be TRBD1 or TRBD2 (5 bases each). Germline CDR1 is SQVTM and CDR2 is ANQGSEA. This CDR3 is 13 amino acids long. Trimming removed 8 bases at V and 0 bases at J, with 14 bases between. CDR3 protein: CSSFRDRSYEQYF. The CDR3 DNA sequence: TGCAGCAGTTTCCGGGACCGCTCCTACGAGCAGTACTTC.

This clonotype was detected a few times. V is TRBV4-1 and J is TRBJ1-4, with 7 bases lining up with TRBD1. Per germline, CDR1 MGHRA and CDR2 YSYEKL. The CDR3 covers 15 residues. J was trimmed by 5 bases and V by 1 base; bases with no gene match: 4. CDR3 amino acids: CASSQAGTVNEKLFF. As DNA, the CDR3 is TGCGCCAGCAGCCAAGCCGGGACAGTAAATGAAAAACTGTTTTTT.

This clonotype was detected ten times or more. V usage is TRBV14 and J usage is TRBJ1-1; possibly TRBD1 for D (6 bases). CDR1 and CDR2 (germline): SGHDN, FVKESK. The V end lost 2 bases, the J end lost 3 bases, and 7 bases lay between the germline ends. The CDR3 covers 13 residues. The CDR3 here is CASSQTGHTEAFF. The DNA for the CDR3 is TGTGCCAGCAGCCAAACAGGGCACACTGAAGCTTTCTTT.

The chain combines TRBV10-3 with TRBJ1-4; a weak D match, TRBD1 (5 bases). CDR1 is ENHRY, CDR2 SYGVKD, per germline. The V end lost 9 bases, the J end lost 10 bases, and 15 bases lay between the germline ends. CDR3 length equals 12 residues. The CDR3 is CAIGQGGRKLFF. In nucleotides, the CDR3 is TGTGCCATTGGGCAGGGAGGGCGAAAACTGTTTTTT.

This clonotype has at least ten counts. The chain combines TRBV12-3 or TRBV12-4 with TRBJ2-2; 8 nucleotides agree with TRBD2. The CDR3 loop spans 15 amino acids. The trim removed 1 base at V and 6 bases at J, leaving 4 bases unmatched. CDR3 amino acids: CASSLEVAGPGELFF. For the CDR3, the DNA is TGTGCCAGCAGTTTAGAGGTAGCGGGACCCGGGGAGCTGTTTTTT.

CDR3 sequence reads: CASSESSGGWETQYF. The CDR3 bases are TGCGCCAGCAGTGAGAGTAGCGGGGGATGGGAGACCCAGTACTTC. The genes are TRBV10-2 and TRBJ2-5; 9 positions agree with TRBD2. Germline CDR1 WSHSY, CDR2 SAAADI. V was pared by 2 bases and J by 5 bases, with 6 bases of the junction left unmatched. The CDR3 spans 15 residues.

The sample holds a few counts of this clonotype. The V gene is TRBV7-2, the J gene TRBJ1-4, with D possibly TRBD1 on 6 matching bases. Between the trimmed V and J ends, which lost 1 base and 8 bases, there was a span of 20 bases. CDR1 and CDR2 (germline): SGHTA, FQGNSA. The CDR3 loop spans 17 amino acids. This chain's CDR3 is CASSLEGQGWGGEKLFF. As DNA, the CDR3 is TGTGCCAGCAGCTTAGAAGGGCAGGGGTGGGGTGGCGAAAAACTGTTTTTT.

CDR3 region: CASSQAGGGYTF. CDR3 in DNA: TGTGCCAGTAGTCAAGCGGGGGGTGGCTACACCTTC. The gene calls are TRBV19 and TRBJ1-2, with D perhaps TRBD1 (5 bases). Trimming left V 5 bases short and J 7 bases short, with 11 bases between. This CDR3 is built from 12 residues. The germline CDR1 and CDR2 sequences are LNHDA and SQIVND (reference sequence).

Many counts were recorded for this clonotype. The CDR3 DNA follows: TGTGCCAGCAGCTTGGTGGACAGTAATTCACCCCTCCACTTT. Amino acids: CASSLVDSNSPLHF. The V and J genes are TRBV5-6 and TRBJ1-6, with D perhaps matching TRBD1 (6 bases). Trimming took off 0 bases at V and 6 bases at J, with 7 bases between the two ends. Looked up from germline, CDR1 is SGHDT and CDR2 is YYEEEE. The length of the CDR3 is 14 residues. Full variable domain (outside the CDR3, taken from reference TRBV5-6 and TRBJ1-6): DAGVTQSPTHLIKTRGQQVTLRCSPKSGHDTVSWYQQALGQGPQFIFQYYEEEERQRGNFPDRFSGHQFPNYSSELNVNALLLGDSALYLCASSLVDSNSPLHFGNGTRLTVT.

The V and J genes are TRBV2 and TRBJ2-1; possible D gene TRBD1, 6 bases. The V end lost 10 bases, the J end lost 0 bases, and 16 bases lay between the germline ends. CDR3 size: 15 residues. The V gene's germline CDR1 is SNHLY and CDR2 FYNNEI. The CDR3 DNA is TGTGCCATCGGTCGACAGGAGATCTCCTACAATGAGCAGTTCTTC. Protein product: CAIGRQEISYNEQFF. Variable domain in full (rest from reference TRBV2 and TRBJ2-1): EPEVTQTPSHQVTQMGQEVILRCVPISNHLYFYWYRQILGQKVEFLVSFYNNEISEKSEIFDDQFSVERPDGSNFTLKIRSTKLEDSAMYFCAIGRQEISYNEQFFGPGTRLTVL.

Turning to this clonotype: A much larger clonotype is one base distant, so this may be a read error. The chain combines TRBV9 with TRBJ1-1; D call uncertain. This CDR3 is 12 amino acids long. Germline V CDR1 and CDR2: SGDLS, YYNGEE. Deletions cut 4 bases from V and 11 bases from J, with 15 bases between. CDR3 bases: TGTGCCAGCAGCCCACCCGTAGGCGGGGCTTTCTTT. This sequence encodes CASSPPVGGAFF.

The CDR3 region has the DNA TGTGCCAGCAGCTTGGCCCCCGGGGCAGCCGGACCAGAGACCCAGTACTTC. Its protein is CASSLAPGAAGPETQYF. This chain joins TRBV24-1 and TRBJ2-5; D may be TRBD1 or TRBD2 (5 bases each). The V and J ends lost 11 bases and 4 bases respectively, with 28 bases between them. Germline values: CDR1 KGHDR, CDR2 SFDVKD. The CDR3 covers 17 residues.